This TCR beta chain came from a study of CD8+CD57+ T cells in acquired aplastic anemia. The V end was cut by 7 bases, the J end by 2 bases, with 11 bases between. Germline V CDR1 and CDR2: LNHDA, SQIVND (reference sequence). The length of the CDR3 is 13 residues. Whole-study results and caveats: Approximately 27 CD8+ CDR3 sequences occurred in both the patients and the controls.

Genomic DNA constituted the template upon which TCR beta VDJ and CDR3 profiling was performed. TCRdb ran MiXCR on the reads and lists one entry per CDR3 protein. The table records around 68,000 distinct CDR3 sequences, around half of them present only once. A word on this clonotype: Its target is unknown.

Specimen: sorted CD4+, CD8+, or CD8+CD57+ T cells (not recorded which) from PBMCs. This clonotype was obtained from a human donor in good health, serving as a control. The chain joins TRBV19 to TRBJ1-2; D unclear. The chain's CDR3 is CASTQERNYGYTF. DNA for the CDR3: TGTGCCAGTACCCAGGAACGGAACTATGGCTACACCTTC.